A selection of T cell receptor beta chains follows, all from one sample in a study of early T cells in non-severe SARS-CoV-2 infection. TCRdb reprocessed the 5' RACE reads with MiXCR, giving one entry per CDR3 protein. The sample includes roughly 100,000 distinct CDR3 sequences, approximately 14% seen only once; the top ten take over 5%. Sequenced sample: whole blood. Receptors originate from an adult who was a healthcare worker with PCR-confirmed SARS-CoV-2 infection or an uninfected control (not recorded which). The CDR3 runs from the conserved cysteine through the conserved F or W. Each record gives: CDR3 protein, CDR3 DNA, D gene, J gene, clone size, V gene. A D gene is named only where the DNA matches it firmly. The size field is filled for only some rows; it gives once, few, many or a size class.

CASRQGLRDNEQFF TGCGCCAGCAGGCAAGGTCTTAGGGACAATGAGCAGTTCTTC NA TRBJ2-1 NA TRBV4-1
CASSQTGHEQYF TGTGCCAGCAGCCAGACAGGGCACGAGCAGTACTTC TRBD1 TRBJ2-7 many TRBV7-9
CSARDSGGERVYEQYF TGCAGTGCTAGAGATTCGGGGGGAGAGAGGGTCTACGAGCAGTACTTC TRBD2 TRBJ2-7 few TRBV20-1
CSASEGLRNYGYTF TGCAGTGCTAGTGAGGGGCTCCGCAACTATGGCTACACCTTC NA TRBJ1-2 many TRBV20-1
CASTSLDSPNEQFF TGTGCCAGCACCTCCCTGGACAGCCCCAATGAGCAGTTCTTC NA TRBJ2-1 many TRBV5-5
CASSASLSEPQHF TGTGCCAGCAGTGCATCCTTAAGTGAGCCCCAGCATTTT NA TRBJ1-5 many TRBV28
CASSLGPRKYTEAFF TGTGCCAGCAGCTTAGGGCCTCGGAAGTACACTGAAGCTTTCTTT NA TRBJ1-1 many TRBV7-2
CASSQVSGKILFF TGCGCCAGCAGCCAAGTTTCAGGGAAGATACTGTTTTTT NA TRBJ1-4 NA TRBV4-3
CASSPTNYNEQFF TGTGCCAGCAGCCCAACCAATTACAATGAGCAGTTCTTC NA TRBJ2-1 many TRBV9
CAGRQGAAYEQYF TGTGCCGGTAGACAGGGGGCGGCCTACGAGCAGTACTTC TRBD1 TRBJ2-7 NA TRBV19
CATTSMGRRDLF TGTGCCACCACTTCAATGGGGCGGAGGGACCTTTTT NA TRBJ2-3 many TRBV28
CSAFGLAQETQYF TGCAGTGCTTTCGGACTAGCACAAGAGACCCAGTACTTC TRBD2 TRBJ2-5 many TRBV20-1
CASSLEAGQGRYQFF TGTGCCAGCAGCTTAGAAGCGGGACAGGGTCGCTACCAGTTCTTC TRBD1 TRBJ2-1 few TRBV11-2
CASSFAGGKYNEQFF TGTGCCAGCAGCTTTGCGGGAGGAAAGTACAATGAGCAGTTCTTC TRBD2 TRBJ2-1 few TRBV7-6
CSARDPGGELDIQYF TGCAGTGCTAGAGACCCCGGGGGAGAACTTGACATTCAGTACTTC NA TRBJ2-4 many TRBV20-1
CASAGDTQYF TGCGCCAGCGCGGGAGATACGCAGTATTTT NA TRBJ2-3 few TRBV10-2
CASSMPPPNEQFF TGTGCCAGCAGCATGCCCCCCCCCAATGAGCAGTTCTTC NA TRBJ2-1 many TRBV11-3
CSASRLAGGNTGELFF TGCAGTGCTAGTAGACTAGCGGGAGGCAATACCGGGGAGCTGTTTTTT TRBD2 TRBJ2-2 NA TRBV20-1
CASSSDRLTGELFF TGTGCCAGCAGTTCGGACCGCCTCACCGGGGAGCTGTTTTTT NA TRBJ2-2 few TRBV6-6
CASSVTTSGSYEQYF TGCGCCAGCAGCGTAACGACTAGCGGCTCCTACGAGCAGTACTTC TRBD2 TRBJ2-7 few TRBV5-1
CAWKPGLVNNEQFF TGTGCCTGGAAACCGGGACTAGTAAACAATGAGCAGTTCTTC TRBD2 TRBJ2-1 many TRBV30
CASSALGSSGANVLTF TGTGCCAGCAGTGCGCTAGGGAGCTCTGGGGCCAACGTCCTGACTTTC NA TRBJ2-6 few TRBV27
CASSEGETQETQYF TGCGCCAGCAGTGAGGGGGAGACCCAAGAGACCCAGTACTTC NA TRBJ2-5 NA TRBV10-2
CASSQDPFYEQYF TGCGCCAGCAGCCAAGATCCTTTTTACGAGCAGTACTTC NA TRBJ2-7 NA TRBV4-1
CASSYSMGLAEFTDTQYF TGTGCCAGCAGTTATTCCATGGGACTAGCGGAATTCACAGATACGCAGTATTTT TRBD2 TRBJ2-3 NA TRBV6-9
CSQLKSGSVNEQFF TGCAGTCAGCTAAAGTCGGGATCGGTCAATGAGCAGTTCTTC NA TRBJ2-1 NA TRBV20-1
CASRPTSGGIDTQYF TGTGCCAGCAGGCCTACTAGCGGAGGAATAGATACGCAGTATTTT TRBD2 TRBJ2-3 few TRBV6-5
CASSTGTQGSEQYF TGTGCCAGCAGCACCGGGACTCAGGGTTCCGAGCAGTACTTC NA TRBJ2-7 NA TRBV5-6
CASKETGNEKLFF TGCGCCAGCAAGGAGACAGGGAATGAAAAACTGTTTTTT TRBD1 TRBJ1-4 medium-sized TRBV5-1
CASSVQLNTGELFF TGTGCCAGCAGCGTACAGTTGAACACCGGGGAGCTGTTTTTT NA TRBJ2-2 many TRBV14
CTAGPHEQFF TGCACCGCGGGCCCACATGAGCAGTTCTTC NA TRBJ2-1 many TRBV20-1
CASRRPDRALSGANVLTF TGTGCCAGCCGCCGCCCGGACAGGGCCCTCTCTGGGGCCAACGTCCTGACTTTC TRBD1 TRBJ2-6 NA TRBV18
CAISDSGSLNQPQHF TGTGCCATCAGTGATTCAGGTTCCCTCAATCAGCCCCAGCATTTT NA TRBJ1-5 NA TRBV10-3
CSAQRGAYEQYF TGCAGTGCTCAGCGGGGGGCATACGAGCAGTACTTC TRBD2 TRBJ2-7 NA TRBV20-1
CASSLGGRESDTQYF TGCGCCAGCAGCTTGGGTGGCAGGGAATCGGATACGCAGTATTTT NA TRBJ2-3 NA TRBV5-1
CATSDPDGRETQYF TGTGCCACCAGTGATCCCGACGGTCGAGAGACCCAGTACTTC NA TRBJ2-5 few TRBV24-1
CASSLLGQGPDTQYF TGTGCCAGCAGTTTGTTAGGACAGGGGCCAGATACGCAGTATTTT TRBD1 TRBJ2-3 many TRBV28
CASSGGPGLASEQFF TGCGCCAGCAGCGGAGGGCCGGGACTAGCTAGTGAGCAGTTCTTC TRBD2 TRBJ2-1 NA TRBV5-1
CASRPEREAVEQYF TGTGCCAGCAGGCCCGAGCGGGAGGCCGTCGAGCAGTACTTC TRBD2 TRBJ2-7 few TRBV28
CASSSEIHGVSYTF TGTGCCAGCAGCTCCGAGATCCATGGAGTTAGCTACACCTTC NA TRBJ1-2 many TRBV7-9
CASRATGQGSHEQYF TGTGCCAGCAGAGCTACGGGACAGGGTTCCCACGAGCAGTACTTC TRBD1 TRBJ2-7 few TRBV12-3/TRBV12-4
CAWSPLGRESDTQYF TGTGCCTGGAGTCCCTTAGGTCGGGAGTCAGATACGCAGTATTTT NA TRBJ2-3 few TRBV30
CARSAQGASYNEQFF TGCGCCAGAAGCGCACAGGGGGCTTCGTACAATGAGCAGTTCTTC TRBD1 TRBJ2-1 NA TRBV5-1
CASRPGGSYNEQFF TGTGCCAGCAGGCCGGGGGGGTCCTACAATGAGCAGTTCTTC TRBD2 TRBJ2-1 many TRBV6-2/TRBV6-3
CASSLSSYEQYF TGTGCCAGCAGCCTTAGCTCCTACGAGCAGTACTTC NA TRBJ2-7 many TRBV28
CASSLSDQRTDTQYF TGTGCCAGCAGCTTATCGGACCAACGCACAGATACGCAGTATTTT NA TRBJ2-3 many TRBV7-3
CASSPHARLEETQYF TGTGCCAGCAGTCCCCACGCCCGGCTAGAAGAGACCCAGTACTTC NA TRBJ2-5 NA TRBV12-3/TRBV12-4
CASSWGGTTDTQYF TGTGCCAGCAGTTGGGGGGGGACAACAGATACGCAGTATTTT NA TRBJ2-3 many TRBV28
CASSQGAWTQYF TGTGCCAGCAGCCAAGGGGCATGGACCCAGTACTTC NA TRBJ2-5 many TRBV14
CSARWRGVDEKLFF TGCAGTGCTAGGTGGAGGGGGGTTGATGAAAAACTGTTTTTT NA TRBJ1-4 NA TRBV20-1
CASSWDREDYGYTF TGTGCCAGCAGCTGGGACAGGGAGGACTATGGCTACACCTTC TRBD1 TRBJ1-2 few TRBV9
CASSQNSGHTEAFF TGTGCCAGCAGTCAAAATTCAGGACACACTGAAGCTTTCTTT NA TRBJ1-1 few TRBV12-3/TRBV12-4
CASSFGGSSYEQYF TGTGCCAGCAGCTTTGGCGGGAGCTCCTACGAGCAGTACTTC TRBD2 TRBJ2-7 NA TRBV5-6
CSVSGSVQETQYF TGCAGCGTGTCAGGGTCCGTACAAGAGACCCAGTACTTC NA TRBJ2-5 many TRBV29-1
CASTDRRGSGELFF TGTGCCAGCACCGACAGGAGGGGGTCCGGGGAGCTGTTTTTT NA TRBJ2-2 NA TRBV25-1